The 28 T cell receptor beta chains presented below share a single source sample, sequenced in a study of vaccination and CD4 T cells after COVID-19. These receptors have no identified antigens. Sequencing of DNA taken from cultured CD4+ T cells relied on the Oncomine TCR Beta short-read assay. TCRdb used MiXCR to reprocess the PCR reads, holding one entry per CDR3 protein. The table has about 7,000 distinct CDR3 sequences, roughly 30% seen once; the top ten hold around 26%. As to treatment: roughly 10-day PBMC culture with coronavirus spike peptide pools or control peptides (ViraFEST assay). The unexposed donor gave CD4+ T cells before the COVID-19 pandemic (2011-2018). Sequenced input: CD4+ T cells from blood, cultured in vitro. The receptors stem from a human donor in good health.

This chain connects TRBV2 to TRBJ2-7; 7 positions match TRBD2. The V gene end was trimmed by 6 bases and the J gene end by 0 bases; junction bases not matched to a gene: 5. CDR1 and CDR2 (germline): SNHLY, FYNNEI. The CDR3 length is 14 residues. The CDR3 sequence: CASRERGTSYEQYF. As DNA, the CDR3 is TGTGCCAGCAGGGAGCGGGGAACCTCCTACGAGCAGTACTTC.

The rearrangement links TRBV7-8 to TRBJ2-7; D possibly corresponds to TRBD1 (6 bases). Per germline, CDR1 SGHVS and CDR2 FQNEAQ. The CDR3 is 14 amino acids. Trimming cost V 5 bases and J 3 bases, with 14 bases left between them. In DNA, the CDR3 is TGTGCCAGCAGCCCCCGGACAGTACTCTACGAGCAGTACTTC. Translating it yields CASSPRTVLYEQYF. Complete variable domain (other parts from reference TRBV7-8 and TRBJ2-7): GAGVSQSPRYKVAKRGQDVALRCDPISGHVSLFWYQQALGQGPEFLTYFQNEAQLDKSGLPSDRFFAERPEGSVSTLKIQRTQQEDSAVYLCASSPRTVLYEQYFGPGTRLTVT.

This clonotype was seen once. J is TRBJ2-2 and V is TRBV6-1; TRBD1 matches at 7 bases. Germline V lookup: CDR1 MNHNS, CDR2 SASEGT. The J segment lost 1 base and the V segment lost 6 bases, leaving 2 bases of the junction unmatched. The CDR3 runs to 14 residues. The DNA of the CDR3 is TGTGCCAGCAGGCGGACAGGGAACACCGGGGAGCTGTTTTTT. Protein: CASRRTGNTGELFF.

The chain carries TRBV24-1 and TRBJ1-1; D gene uncertain. This CDR3 comprises 13 residues. Germline lookup yields CDR1 KGHDR and CDR2 SFDVKD. V lost 10 bases to trimming and J lost 0 bases, with 11 bases between them. CDR3 protein: CATTRFLNTEAFF. The CDR3 region has the DNA TGTGCCACTACCCGGTTTTTGAACACTGAAGCTTTCTTT.

CDR3 in amino acids: CASSSGSTDTQYF. In DNA, the CDR3 is TGTGCCAGCAGTTCAGGGTCCACAGATACGCAGTATTTT. The chain links TRBV6-5 to TRBJ2-3, with a possible D match to TRBD1 (5 bases). The ends were cut back, 4 bases at V and 2 bases at J, with 7 bases in the middle. The CDR3 spans 13 residues. The germline V gene has CDR1 MNHEY and CDR2 SVGAGI.

This clonotype qualifies as medium-sized. The rearrangement links TRBV20-1 to TRBJ1-5; D call uncertain. V lost 6 bases and J lost 4, with 10 bases in between. The CDR3 is 12 amino acids. CDR1 DFQATT and CDR2 SNEGSKA come from the germline V gene (reference sequence). DNA for the CDR3: TGCAGTGCCATGAGACGGAATCAGCCCCAGCATTTT. It is translated as CSAMRRNQPQHF.

The chain uses TRBV7-8 and TRBJ1-4; 9 nucleotides line up with TRBD1. V trimming: 4 bases; J trimming: 6 bases; junction bases outside the gene matches: 6. The CDR3 is 15 amino acids. Germline CDR1 SGHVS, CDR2 FQNEAQ. Here the CDR3 reads CASSYGTGTYEKLFF. The CDR3 DNA sequence: TGTGCCAGCAGCTACGGGACAGGGACGTATGAAAAACTGTTTTTT.

The chain employs TRBV6-1 and TRBJ2-3; TRBD1 matches at 7 bases. The CDR3 is 14 amino acids. Trimming removed 4 bases from V and 4 bases from J; junction bases left unmatched: 5. Germline CDR1 reads MNHNS; CDR2 reads SASEGT. The DNA for the CDR3 is TGTGCCAGCAGTGGAGCCCAGGGGGCAGATACGCAGTATTTT. This sequence encodes CASSGAQGADTQYF.

This clonotype occurred a few times. The chain combines TRBV6-4 with TRBJ2-3; the D is unclear. Trimming left V 2 bases short and J 2 bases short, with 8 bases between. The CDR3 runs 14 residues. Germline V lookup: CDR1 MRHNA, CDR2 SNTAGT. CDR3 amino acids: CASSDRLFTDTQYF. The CDR3 coding sequence is TGTGCCAGCAGTGACCGGTTGTTCACAGATACGCAGTATTTT.

In its sample, this clonotype was seen a few times. The chain couples TRBV5-6 to TRBJ1-5; D is unclear. CDR3 length equals 15 residues. Germline-derived CDR1 and CDR2 are SGHDT and YYEEEE. Deletions cut 1 base from V and 0 bases from J, with 8 bases between. This chain's CDR3 is CASSLRQLSNQPQHF. Here the CDR3 DNA reads TGTGCCAGCAGCTTGCGCCAACTTAGCAATCAGCCCCAGCATTTT.

The DNA of the CDR3 is TGTGCCAGCAGCCGTAGCGGGGGGGAAGAGACCCAGTACTTC. Protein sequence: CASSRSGGEETQYF. This chain connects TRBV7-9 to TRBJ2-5; 11 bases are a match to TRBD2. Germline CDR1 SEHNR, CDR2 FQNEAQ (reference sequence). J was trimmed by 3 bases and V by 5 bases; bases with no gene match: 2. The CDR3 covers 14 residues. The full variable domain, with the rest looked up from reference TRBV7-9 and TRBJ2-5, is DTGVSQNPRHKITKRGQNVTFRCDPISEHNRLYWYRQTLGQGPEFLTYFQNEAQLEKSRLLSDRFSAERPKGSFSTLEIQRTEQGDSAMYLCASSRSGGEETQYFGPGTRLLVL.

The chain is built from TRBV10-3 and TRBJ1-6; D is ambiguous. Germline CDR1 ENHRY, CDR2 SYGVKD. V was pared by 6 bases and J by 5 bases, with 11 bases between. CDR3 length equals 14 residues. This CDR3 reads CAIRDLTDNSPLHF. DNA for the CDR3: TGTGCCATCAGGGACCTCACGGATAATTCACCCCTCCACTTT.

This clonotype is labeled as medium-sized. The rearrangement joins TRBV7-9 to TRBJ2-7; 8 nucleotides align to TRBD1. Germline V gene data show CDR1 as SEHNR and CDR2 as FQNEAQ (reference sequence). The CDR3 is 11 residues long. Trimming cost V 5 bases and J 11 bases; bases outside gene matches: 5. In nucleotides, the CDR3 is TGTGCCAGCAGCAAAAAACAGGGGGAGTACTTC. Translated, it gives CASSKKQGEYF.

This clonotype was detected only a few times. The genes are TRBV6-1 and TRBJ1-1; D is perhaps TRBD1 (5 bases). V shed 1 base and J shed 10 bases, with 13 bases lying between them. Per the germline V gene, CDR1 is MNHNS and CDR2 is SASEGT. CDR3 length equals 13 residues. The CDR3 sequence: CASSEGTGTGAFF. In nucleotides, the CDR3 is TGTGCCAGCAGTGAAGGTACCGGGACGGGAGCTTTCTTT.

This clonotype was seen only a few times. The chain couples TRBV20-1 to TRBJ1-5; maybe TRBD1 (6 bases). Germline lookup yields CDR1 DFQATT and CDR2 SNEGSKA (reference sequence). The CDR3 sequence is 15 residues long. V lost 4 bases, J lost 4 bases, and 17 bases lay in between. The CDR3 DNA reads TGCAGTGCTACGCGACAGGCCTCCTTTAATCAGCCCCAGCATTTT. Translated, it gives CSATRQASFNQPQHF.

V usage is TRBV7-9 and J usage is TRBJ1-1, with unresolved D. The CDR3 is made up of 15 amino acids. Germline assignment: CDR1 SEHNR and CDR2 FQNEAQ (reference sequence). V gave up 2 bases and J gave up 3 bases, with 13 bases separating them. This CDR3 is CASSLWTAVDTEAFF. CDR3 DNA sequence: TGTGCCAGCAGCTTATGGACGGCCGTCGACACTGAAGCTTTCTTT.

The chain has TRBV19 and TRBJ1-6, with TRBD1 as a possible D gene (6 bases). Germline V gene lookup returns CDR1 LNHDA and CDR2 SQIVND (reference sequence). The germline V and J ends were trimmed by 8 bases and 7 bases, with 12 bases remaining between them. The CDR3 has 13 residues. The CDR3 here is CASVTGTNSPLHF. As DNA, the CDR3 is TGTGCCAGTGTCACCGGGACAAATTCACCCCTCCACTTT.

CDR3 amino acids: CARPRTGDSALHF. The CDR3 bases are TGTGCTCGGCCGCGGACAGGCGACTCGGCCCTCCACTTT. The V and J genes are TRBV6-1 and TRBJ1-6; TRBD1 aligns across 7 bases. Germline values: CDR1 MNHNS, CDR2 SASEGT. This CDR3 has 13 residues.

The chain is built from TRBV2 and TRBJ1-5; 7 nucleotides agree with TRBD1. Germline V gene lookup returns CDR1 SNHLY and CDR2 FYNNEI. Trimming cost V 7 bases and J 2 bases; bases outside gene matches: 8. This CDR3 contains 15 residues. CDR3 sequence: CASTTGARGNQPQHF. The DNA for the CDR3 is TGTGCCAGCACTACAGGGGCTCGGGGCAATCAGCCCCAGCATTTT.

This sequence joins TRBV19 and TRBJ2-3; 7 nucleotides agree with TRBD2. Germline lookup yields CDR1 LNHDA and CDR2 SQIVND (reference sequence). CDR3 length: 15 residues. V trimming: 6 bases; J trimming: 11 bases; junction bases outside the gene matches: 17. CDR3 loop: CASRNTGTLWGGQYF. The CDR3 DNA reads as TGTGCCAGTAGAAACACCGGGACTCTATGGGGGGGGCAGTATTTT.

The J gene is TRBJ2-3, the V gene TRBV6-5; D unclear. Germline loops: CDR1 MNHEY, CDR2 SVGAGI. CDR3 length: 16 residues. Trimming left V 2 bases short and J 2 bases short, with 14 bases between. The chain's CDR3 is CASSYDGVSHTDTQYF. CDR3 in DNA: TGTGCCAGCAGTTACGATGGGGTCTCTCACACAGATACGCAGTATTTT.

The J gene is TRBJ1-5, the V gene TRBV6-1; possibly TRBD1 for D (5 bases). This CDR3 is 13 amino acids long. Germline CDR1 and CDR2: MNHNS and SASEGT. V shed 6 bases and J shed 4 bases, with 10 bases lying between them. The CDR3 loop is CASRRDGNQPQHF. The CDR3 nucleotides read TGTGCCAGCAGGCGGGACGGTAATCAGCCCCAGCATTTT.

This clonotype was detected only a few times. The rearrangement uses TRBV6-1 and TRBJ1-2; TRBD1 is a possible D gene (5 bases). This CDR3 comprises 12 residues. Trimming took 4 bases from V and 10 from J, leaving 13 bases between them. Germline-derived CDR1 and CDR2 are MNHNS and SASEGT. In DNA form, the CDR3 reads TGTGCCAGCAGTGGGGAACAGGTATTCTACACCTTC. It codes for CASSGEQVFYTF.

The chain is built from TRBV7-9 and TRBJ1-6; perhaps TRBD1 as D (5 bases). Germline V CDR1 and CDR2: SEHNR, FQNEAQ (reference sequence). Trimming took off 3 bases at V and 8 bases at J, with 14 bases between the two ends. The CDR3 length is 15 residues. Written as DNA, the CDR3 is TGTGCCAGCAGCTTCCGGGGCGCTGGGCATTCACCCCTCCACTTT. It yields the protein CASSFRGAGHSPLHF.

This clonotype was seen a few times. J is TRBJ1-2 and V is TRBV6-5; possibly TRBD1 for D (6 bases). The V end was cut by 0 bases, the J end by 5 bases, with 13 bases between. The CDR3 has 15 residues. Germline assignment: CDR1 MNHEY and CDR2 SVGAGI. The CDR3 loop reads CASSYSNNREYGYTF. CDR3 nucleotides: TGTGCCAGCAGTTACTCGAATAACAGGGAATATGGCTACACCTTC.

Only a few counts were recorded for this clonotype. The chain combines TRBV19 with TRBJ1-6, with D possibly matching TRBD1 (6 bases). CDR1 is LNHDA and CDR2 is SQIVND in the germline V gene (reference sequence). The CDR3 contains 12 residues. V lost 8 bases, J lost 9 bases, and 11 bases lay in between. The CDR3 bases are TGTGCCAGTGGCCAGGGGACTTCACCCCTCCACTTT. Residues: CASGQGTSPLHF.

This clonotype was counted a few times. This rearrangement joins TRBV5-4 to TRBJ1-6; TRBD1 agrees at 7 bases. J lost 11 bases, V lost 0 bases, and 5 bases had no gene match. From germline, CDR1 is SGHNT and CDR2 YYREEE (reference sequence). The CDR3 runs to 14 residues. This CDR3 reads CASSLEGGLPPLHF. The CDR3 DNA is TGTGCCAGCAGCTTGGAAGGGGGCTTGCCACCCCTCCACTTT. Complete variable domain (other parts from reference TRBV5-4 and TRBJ1-6): ETGVTQSPTHLIKTRGQQVTLRCSSQSGHNTVSWYQQALGQGPQFIFQYYREEENGRGNFPPRFSGLQFPNYSSELNVNALELDDSALYLCASSLEGGLPPLHFGNGTRLTVT.

CDR3 loop: CASSPSGFQGVEQYF. The CDR3 DNA sequence: TGTGCCAGCAGTCCATCGGGGTTTCAAGGGGTAGAGCAGTACTTC. The chain carries TRBV28 and TRBJ2-7, with D possibly called TRBD1 or TRBD2 (5 bases each). Trimming cost V 5 bases and J 7 bases, with 21 bases left between them. The CDR3 is 15 amino acids. Germline V gives CDR1 MDHEN, CDR2 SYDVKM.